What follows is one T cell receptor (beta chain) and its context. From germline, CDR1 is MDHEN and CDR2 SYDVKM. V shed 11 bases, J shed 6 bases, and the junction held 6 bases outside the gene matches. This CDR3 comprises 12 residues. These data originate in a study of spatial heterogeneity in lung cancer. MiXCR, applied by TCRdb to the 5' RACE reads, yields one record per CDR3 protein. Of fewer than 45,000 distinct CDR3 sequences detected, roughly 7% appear once; the ten largest clones hold about two fifths. Time point reported: sample taken at primary tumor resection. The study sequenced unsorted whole RNA from tumor, nontumor lung or frozen PBMC.

This TCR was recovered from a female donor with early-stage non-small cell lung cancer. Sequenced here: PBMCs, sampled at surgery. This chain uses TRBV28 with TRBJ2-2; 7 bases map to TRBD1. CDR3 sequence (DNA): TGTGCCTCTGACAGGGCCGCCGGGGAGCTGTTTTTT. It codes for CASDRAAGELFF.